The TCR beta chain described here comes from a study of blood T cells in healthy people across ages. As for the study in general: With template switching, about one barcoded beta molecule was captured per two T cells. General observations from the study: Researchers said unsorted PBMCs prevented a conclusive naive versus antigen-experienced comparison.

For the second PCR, which ran for roughly 6 to 12 cycles, a sample-barcoded 5' primer and a J-beta primer mix were used. TCRdb itself ran the 5' RACE reads through MiXCR, one entry per CDR3 protein. The sample lists roughly 1.5 million distinct CDR3 sequences; under 55% were seen once. Sample donors were healthy Caucasian individuals that came from Russia, aged 6 to 90. Isolated PBMCs totaled at least 6 million in each sample. This clonotype was counted a few times. Its antigen remains unidentified. V dropped 3 bases and J dropped 5; count of bases not matched to a gene: 3. This CDR3 is built from 13 residues. Germline V gives CDR1 LGHNA, CDR2 YNFKEQ.

This clonotype was obtained from a woman between 18 and 30 years old in good health. The chain uses TRBV4-2 and TRBJ2-7; 8 bases match TRBD2. Input material: blood. The DNA for the CDR3 is TGTGCCAGCAGCCAGGAACTAGCGGACGAGCAGTACTTC. Its translation is CASSQELADEQYF.